Listed here are 8 T cell receptor beta chains from one sample, sequenced in a study of blood T cells in healthy people across ages (dated by TCRdb to about 2015). The method behind the library was 5' RACE. This sample was sequenced with an Illumina HiSeq 2500. A second PCR of about 6 to 12 cycles was run with a J-beta primer mix and a sample-barcoded 5' primer. Using fastp trimming at Q25 and MiXCR clonotype assembly, TCRdb reanalyzed the public sequencing data and kept in-frame beta chains. Each record represents a unique CDR3 protein, reported with the most common genes and DNA among its rows. In this sample the table shows some 760,000 distinct CDR3 sequences, approximately 25% of which occur a single time. The top ten constitute around 9.2% of the sample. These data were also filed under a second study, of T cells of mothers and their children.

The specimen was blood. These receptors were taken from a boy younger than 18 in good health.

This clonotype was seen more than once but under ten times. The chain employs TRBV4-1 and TRBJ2-3, with TRBD2 matching over 9 bases. V shed 9 bases, J shed 2 bases, and the junction held 6 bases outside the gene matches. CDR1 and CDR2 (germline): MGHRA, YSYEKL. The CDR3 covers 14 residues. CDR3 sequence reads: CASGLAPYTDTQYF. The CDR3 DNA reads as TGCGCCAGTGGACTAGCGCCGTACACAGATACGCAGTATTTT.

The J gene is TRBJ1-1, the V gene TRBV2; D is ambiguous. The V and J ends lost 7 bases and 9 bases respectively, with 12 bases between them. Germline V gene lookup returns CDR1 SNHLY and CDR2 FYNNEI. The CDR3 is made up of 11 amino acids. In DNA, the CDR3 is TGTGCCAGCAAGAACGAGGGTAAAGCTTTCTTT. Translation gives CASKNEGKAFF.

This clonotype turned up a few times. The chain joins TRBV11-2 to TRBJ2-4; D is unclear. Germline V CDR1 and CDR2: SGHAT, FQNNGV. V was cut by 3 bases and J by 0 bases, with 15 bases left in between. The CDR3 is 17 amino acids. The CDR3 DNA sequence: TGTGCCAGCAGCTTTGGGCAGACCAATATAGCCAAAAACATTCAGTACTTC. Amino acids: CASSFGQTNIAKNIQYF.

This chain links TRBV25-1 with TRBJ1-4, with TRBD1 identical over 9 bases. The CDR3 runs to 15 residues. The germline gives CDR1 MGHDK, CDR2 SYGVNS. The ends lost 3 bases at V and 7 bases at J; junction bases unmatched: 6. The CDR3 DNA is TGTGCCAGCAGTGACACCGGGACAGGGACTGAAAAACTGTTTTTT. Translating gives CASSDTGTGTEKLFF.

The chain couples TRBV27 to TRBJ2-1; 9 bases align to TRBD1. CDR3 length: 15 residues. The J segment lost 1 base and the V segment lost 5 bases, leaving 3 bases of the junction unmatched. Germline V lookup: CDR1 MNHEY, CDR2 SMNVEV (reference sequence). The CDR3 spells CASSPTGGSYNEQFF. The CDR3 nucleotides read TGTGCCAGCAGTCCGACAGGGGGGTCCTACAATGAGCAGTTCTTC.

This clonotype was observed a handful of times. The junction shows a germline mismatch at one end, possibly a read error. The rearrangement uses TRBV19 and TRBJ2-5, with TRBD2 identical over 10 bases. Germline CDR1 reads LNHDA; CDR2 reads SQIVND (reference sequence). The CDR3 totals 15 residues. The CDR3: CASSLSGGSQGTQYF. The DNA for the CDR3 is TGTGCCAGTAGCCTTAGCGGGGGGTCCCAAGGGACCCAGTACTTC.

This clonotype occurred a few times. The V and J genes are TRBV7-9 and TRBJ2-5, with a possible D match to TRBD2 (6 bases). The CDR3 sequence is 16 residues long. Trimming took off 2 bases at V and 5 bases at J, with 18 bases between the two ends. CDR1 is SEHNR and CDR2 is FQNEAQ in the germline V gene (reference sequence). The CDR3 protein is CASSLYLGGHPETQYF. The CDR3 DNA is TGTGCCAGCAGCTTATACCTCGGAGGGCACCCGGAGACCCAGTACTTC.

This chain links TRBV12-3 or TRBV12-4 with TRBJ1-1, with a weak D call TRBD1 (6 bases). The CDR3 runs 15 residues. V lost 6 bases and J lost 1, with 15 bases in between. The CDR3 nucleotides are TGTGCCAGCAGCCCACGGGGGGGGCGGAACACTGAAGCTTTCTTT. Amino acid sequence: CASSPRGGRNTEAFF.